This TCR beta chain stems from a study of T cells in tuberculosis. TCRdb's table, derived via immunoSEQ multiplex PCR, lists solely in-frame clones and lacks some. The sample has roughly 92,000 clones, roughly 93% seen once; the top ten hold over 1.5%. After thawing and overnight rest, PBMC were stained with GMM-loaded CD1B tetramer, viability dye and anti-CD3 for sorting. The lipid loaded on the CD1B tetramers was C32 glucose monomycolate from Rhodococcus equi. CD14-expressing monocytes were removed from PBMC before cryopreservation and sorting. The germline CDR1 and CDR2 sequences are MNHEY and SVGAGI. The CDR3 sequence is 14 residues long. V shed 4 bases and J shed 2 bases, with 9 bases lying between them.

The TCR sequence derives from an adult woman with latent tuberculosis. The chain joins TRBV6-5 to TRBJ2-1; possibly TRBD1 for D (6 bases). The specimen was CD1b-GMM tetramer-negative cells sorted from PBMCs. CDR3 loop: CASSSEGAYNEQFF. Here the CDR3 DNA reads TGTGCCAGCAGTTCTGAGGGGGCCTACAATGAGCAGTTCTTC.